This entry is about one T cell receptor beta chain. Its antigen target is currently unknown. Per-base qualities were not stored, and no clone one base away is much larger. Looking up the germline V gene (reference sequence) yields CDR1 DFQATT and CDR2 SNEGSKA. From its cysteine to its phenylalanine, the CDR3 spans 11 amino acids. The retained sequence is limited to the CDR3, 33 bases, with the frame set at the first base. The protocol used for the library was RACE. Sequencing was performed on a NextSeq 500. During library preparation, unique molecular identifiers were attached to individual cDNA molecules so that TCRs could be counted quantitatively and reproducibly. From each blood RNA sample, both TCR alpha and TCR beta chains were sequenced. Per the authors' processing: Samples had a median of about 96,000 TCRs, with a range from roughly 23,224 to 700,000. V, J and CDR3 annotation of the TCR reads was performed with the Decombinator software suite. Every sample was subsampled to the same number of TCRs (28,000) for the PS versus PT1 abundance plots. Expanded TCRs were defined as absent before sensitization and observed at least eight times at the 2-week time point. Starting from the raw public reads, TCRdb applied fastp trimming at Q25, assembled clones with MiXCR and retained in-frame beta chains. Each CDR3 protein gets just one entry, which takes the most common genes and DNA from the rows behind it. The V and J calls were determined by TCRdb, not by the authors. This sample is represented by over 75,000 distinct CDR3 sequences; roughly 7.6% of them were singletons. The ten largest clones represent roughly 1.6% of the sample.

These data are taken from a study of human T cells and chemical hapten exposure (dated by TCRdb to about 2021). Context from the whole study: For sensitization, 2% DPC in acetone was applied to an approximately 2 cm by approximately 2 cm area of upper inner arm skin. Patients additionally received weekly therapeutic DPC doses to the scalp throughout the approximately 25-week study period. Patch testing was performed on the upper back with Finn chambers containing 0.01% DPC, and the patch tests were scored after 6 days according to International Contact Dermatitis Research Group standards. Alopecia areata with under or over 50% scalp involvement, alopecia totalis and alopecia universalis were represented in the patient cohort, which was mostly female. Libraries were combined into a pool for sequencing, and differences in TCR yield between samples came mainly from small differences in library volumes within the pool. This study followed changes in the peripheral blood TCR repertoire in vivo during primary and secondary sensitization of alopecia patients to the hapten diphenylcyclopropenone (DPC). Patient blood was sampled pre-sensitization (week 0) and at 2, 6 and about 24 weeks after DPC sensitization. Roughly 30 alopecia patients provided blood for TCR sequencing at one to four time points (pre-sensitization, 2, 6 and 24 weeks).

Sample time point, as interpreted from the label and publication: patch test 1, 2 weeks after DPC sensitization. The sample's treatment or condition label is to be understood as: therapeutic diphenylcyclopropenone sensitization with weekly scalp DPC. At each patch-test visit, blood was drawn before the patch test was applied. Patients were eligible if aged 18 to 70, diagnosed with alopecia and judged suitable for DPC therapy, and pregnant patients were excluded. Unfractionated whole blood was collected in Tempus Blood RNA tubes, and total RNA was extracted from that blood. What the study reported, not specific to this receptor: Significantly more large CDR3 similarity clusters were formed by expanded TCRs than by pre-sensitization or healthy control sets, consistent with antigen-driven responses. All patients had alopecia, a presumed autoimmune disease, so their immune response might differ from that of healthy individuals. Repeated subsampling changed both the strength of the expansion versus patch-test correlation and the threshold at which that correlation became significant. DPC sensitization did not change the number of TCRs with a frequency above 1 in 1000, and there was no evidence of changes in global repertoire structure. Patch test score correlated positively with the number of PT1 expanded TCRs, reaching significance at thresholds 8, 16 and 32 but not at 4.

The V and J segments used are TRBV20-1 and TRBJ1-3, with the D gene uncertain. Material: whole blood, obtained in connection with sensitization to the hapten diphenylcyclopropenone (DPC). The TCR was taken from a woman aged 25 to 39 with alopecia areata. Some clones in this sample may be carry-over from other donors' samples. The nucleotide sequence reads as follows: TGCAGAAACGGGAGGGGAAACACCATATATTTT. This encodes CRNGRGNTIYF.